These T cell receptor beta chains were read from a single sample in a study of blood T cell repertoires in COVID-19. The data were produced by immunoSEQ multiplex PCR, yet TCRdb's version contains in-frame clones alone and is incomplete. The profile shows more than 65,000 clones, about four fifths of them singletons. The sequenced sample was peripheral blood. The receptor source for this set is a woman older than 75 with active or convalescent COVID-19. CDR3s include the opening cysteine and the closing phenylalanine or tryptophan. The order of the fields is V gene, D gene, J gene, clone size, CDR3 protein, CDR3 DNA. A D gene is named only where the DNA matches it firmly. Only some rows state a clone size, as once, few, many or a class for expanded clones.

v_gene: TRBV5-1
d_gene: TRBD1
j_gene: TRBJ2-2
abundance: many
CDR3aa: CASKRVQGASGELFF
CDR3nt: TGCGCCAGCAAGAGGGTACAGGGGGCGTCCGGGGAGCTGTTTTTT

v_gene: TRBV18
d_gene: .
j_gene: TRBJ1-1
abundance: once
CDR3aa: CASSPAGGDTEAFF
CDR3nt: TGTGCCAGCTCACCTGCGGGTGGTGACACTGAAGCTTTCTTT

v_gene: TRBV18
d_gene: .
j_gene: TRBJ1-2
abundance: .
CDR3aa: CASSPAQLGAGGYTF
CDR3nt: TGTGCCAGCTCACCTGCGCAACTGGGGGCCGGGGGCTACACCTTC

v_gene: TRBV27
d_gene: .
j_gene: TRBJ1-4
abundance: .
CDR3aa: CASSPRRGKLFF
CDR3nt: TGTGCCAGCAGTCCGAGAAGGGGAAAACTGTTTTTT

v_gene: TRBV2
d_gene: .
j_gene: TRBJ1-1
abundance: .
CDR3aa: CASSEMPPGTEAFF
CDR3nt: TGTGCCAGCAGTGAAATGCCCCCGGGCACTGAAGCTTTCTTT

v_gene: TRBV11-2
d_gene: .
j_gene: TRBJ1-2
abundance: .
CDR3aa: CASSLDFGAGNYGYTF
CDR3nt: TGTGCCAGCAGCTTAGATTTTGGGGCGGGAAACTATGGCTACACCTTC

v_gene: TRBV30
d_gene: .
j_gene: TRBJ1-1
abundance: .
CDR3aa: CAWSQVNTEAFF
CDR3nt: TGTGCCTGGTCACAGGTGAACACTGAAGCTTTCTTT

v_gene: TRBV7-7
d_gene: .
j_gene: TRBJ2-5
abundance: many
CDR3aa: CASSLGGLPYQETQYF
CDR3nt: TGTGCTAGCAGCCTAGGGGGACTCCCGTACCAAGAGACCCAGTACTTC

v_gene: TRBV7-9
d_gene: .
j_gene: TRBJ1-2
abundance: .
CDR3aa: CASSLAVAGFGYTF
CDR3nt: TGTGCCAGCAGCTTAGCGGTCGCAGGGTTTGGCTACACCTTC

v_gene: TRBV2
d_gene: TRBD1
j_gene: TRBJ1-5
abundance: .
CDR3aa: CASSEGTGFNQPQHF
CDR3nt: TGTGCCAGCAGTGAAGGGACAGGTTTCAATCAGCCCCAGCATTTT

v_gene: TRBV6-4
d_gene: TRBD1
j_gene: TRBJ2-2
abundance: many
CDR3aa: CASSRSGTGANTGELFF
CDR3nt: TGTGCCAGCAGTCGATCCGGGACAGGGGCGAACACCGGGGAGCTGTTTTTT

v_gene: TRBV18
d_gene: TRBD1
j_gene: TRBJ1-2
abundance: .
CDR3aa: CASSRGQGRGYTF
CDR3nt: TGTGCCAGCTCGCGTGGACAGGGGCGAGGCTACACCTTC

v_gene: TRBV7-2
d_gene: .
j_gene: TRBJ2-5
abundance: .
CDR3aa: CASSLLQGETQYF
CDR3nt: TGTGCCAGCAGCCTATTGCAGGGAGAGACCCAGTACTTC

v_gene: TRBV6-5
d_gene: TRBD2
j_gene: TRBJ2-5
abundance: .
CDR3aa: CASTAGVTLQETQYF
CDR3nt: TGTGCCAGCACAGCGGGGGTAACACTTCAAGAGACCCAGTACTTC

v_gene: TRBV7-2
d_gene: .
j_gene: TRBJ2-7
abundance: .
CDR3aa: CASSLSPNEQYF
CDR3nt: TGTGCCAGCAGCTTATCCCCAAACGAGCAGTACTTC

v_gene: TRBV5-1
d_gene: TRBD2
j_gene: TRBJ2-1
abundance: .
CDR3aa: CASSLSSGGAWSEQFF
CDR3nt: TGCGCCAGCAGCTTAAGTAGCGGGGGGGCCTGGAGTGAGCAGTTCTTC

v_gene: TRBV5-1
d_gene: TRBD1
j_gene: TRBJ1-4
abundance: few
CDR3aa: CASSFGQGRNEKLFF
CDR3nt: TGCGCCAGCAGCTTCGGACAGGGAAGGAATGAAAAACTGTTTTTT

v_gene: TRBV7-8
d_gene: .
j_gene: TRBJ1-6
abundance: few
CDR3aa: CASSLSRESYNSPLHF
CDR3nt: TGTGCCAGCAGCTTATCGCGAGAATCCTATAATTCACCCCTCCACTTT

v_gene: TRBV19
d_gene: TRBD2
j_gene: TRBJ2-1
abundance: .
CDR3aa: CASSSSGEYNEQFF
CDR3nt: TGTGCCAGTAGTAGTAGCGGGGAATACAATGAGCAGTTCTTC

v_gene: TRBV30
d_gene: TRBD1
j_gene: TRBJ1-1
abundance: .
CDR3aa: CASNRGPDTEAFF
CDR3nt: TGTGCCTCGAACAGGGGGCCGGACACTGAAGCTTTCTTT

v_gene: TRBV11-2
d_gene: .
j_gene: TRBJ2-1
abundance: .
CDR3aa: CASSLATSYNEQFF
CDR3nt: TGTGCCAGCAGCTTAGCGACTTCCTACAATGAGCAGTTCTTC

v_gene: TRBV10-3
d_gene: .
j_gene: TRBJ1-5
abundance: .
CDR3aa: CAISGGPIRGQPQHF
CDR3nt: TGTGCCATCAGCGGAGGACCCATACGAGGTCAGCCCCAGCATTTT

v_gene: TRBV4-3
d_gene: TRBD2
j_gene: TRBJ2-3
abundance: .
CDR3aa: CASSQDYQTSGATSTDTQYF
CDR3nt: TGCGCCAGCAGCCAAGATTACCAGACTAGCGGGGCTACTAGCACAGATACGCAGTATTTT

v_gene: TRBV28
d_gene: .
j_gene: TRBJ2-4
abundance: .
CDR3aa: CASRGPGGNIQYF
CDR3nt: TGTGCCAGCAGGGGGCCCGGTGGAAACATTCAGTACTTC

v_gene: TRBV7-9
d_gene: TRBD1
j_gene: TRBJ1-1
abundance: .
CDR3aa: CASSSTGGRTEAFF
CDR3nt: TGTGCCAGCAGTTCGACAGGGGGTCGGACTGAAGCTTTCTTT

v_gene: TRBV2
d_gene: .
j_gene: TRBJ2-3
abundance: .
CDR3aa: CASSVRLVTDTQYF
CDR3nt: TGTGCCAGCAGTGTAAGGCTAGTGACAGATACGCAGTATTTT

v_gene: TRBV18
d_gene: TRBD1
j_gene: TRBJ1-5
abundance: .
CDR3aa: CASSGRTGGLEPQHF
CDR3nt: TGTGCCAGCTCAGGTCGAACAGGGGGTTTGGAGCCCCAGCATTTT

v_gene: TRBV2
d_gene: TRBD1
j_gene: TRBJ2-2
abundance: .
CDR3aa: CASSRDRGVAGELFF
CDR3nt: TGTGCCAGCAGCCGGGACAGGGGGGTCGCCGGGGAGCTGTTTTTT

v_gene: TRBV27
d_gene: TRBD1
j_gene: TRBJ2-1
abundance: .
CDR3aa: CASSSGQWSSYNEQFF
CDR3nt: TGTGCCAGCAGTTCGGGACAGTGGAGCTCCTACAATGAGCAGTTCTTC

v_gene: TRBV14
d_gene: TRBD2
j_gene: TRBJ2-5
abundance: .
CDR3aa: CASSGTSGGRATQYF
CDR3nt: TGTGCCAGCAGCGGGACTAGCGGGGGGCGCGCGACCCAGTACTTC

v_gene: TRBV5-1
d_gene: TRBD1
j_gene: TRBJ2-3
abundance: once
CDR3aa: CASSRRQGVGTDTQYF
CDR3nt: TGCGCCAGCAGCCGACGACAGGGGGTTGGCACAGATACGCAGTATTTT

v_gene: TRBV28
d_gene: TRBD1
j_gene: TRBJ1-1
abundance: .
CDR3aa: CASSEQGTEAFF
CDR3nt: TGTGCCAGCAGTGAACAGGGGACTGAAGCTTTCTTT

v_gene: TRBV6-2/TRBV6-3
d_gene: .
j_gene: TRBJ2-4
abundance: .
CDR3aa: CASSYSGGWNIQYF
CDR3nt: TGTGCCAGCAGTTACTCTGGCGGGTGGAACATTCAGTACTTC

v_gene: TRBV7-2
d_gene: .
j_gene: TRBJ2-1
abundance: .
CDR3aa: CASSSLGEQFF
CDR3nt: TGTGCCAGCAGTAGTCTAGGTGAGCAGTTCTTC

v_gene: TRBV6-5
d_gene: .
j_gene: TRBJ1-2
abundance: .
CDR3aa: CASSLGPGGKGYTF
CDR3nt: TGTGCCAGCAGTTTGGGACCGGGGGGGAAGGGCTACACCTTC

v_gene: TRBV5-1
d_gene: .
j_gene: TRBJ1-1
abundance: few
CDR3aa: CASSTGYTEAFF
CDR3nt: TGCGCCAGCAGCACCGGGTACACTGAAGCTTTCTTT

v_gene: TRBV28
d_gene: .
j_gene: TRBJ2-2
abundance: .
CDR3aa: CASSSTLAGNTGELFF
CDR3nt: TGTGCCAGCAGTTCCACCCTGGCGGGGAACACCGGGGAGCTGTTTTTT

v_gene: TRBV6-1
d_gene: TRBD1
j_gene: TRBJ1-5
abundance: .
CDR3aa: CASSDKWTGMWPQHF
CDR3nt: TGTGCCAGCAGTGATAAGTGGACAGGGATGTGGCCCCAGCATTTT

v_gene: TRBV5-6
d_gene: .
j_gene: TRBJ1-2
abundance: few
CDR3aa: CASSLGEQRRAPNYGYTF
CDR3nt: TGTGCCAGCAGCTTGGGGGAACAGCGCAGGGCCCCTAACTATGGCTACACCTTC

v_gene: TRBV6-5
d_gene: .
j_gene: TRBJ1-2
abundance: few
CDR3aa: CASSYSLRDNSFGYTF
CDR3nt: TGTGCCAGCAGTTACTCCCTCCGGGACAACTCGTTCGGCTACACCTTC

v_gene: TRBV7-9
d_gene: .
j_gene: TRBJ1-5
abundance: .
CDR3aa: CASSLGGGLGQPQHF
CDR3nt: TGTGCCAGCAGCTTAGGCGGGGGGTTAGGGCAGCCCCAGCATTTT

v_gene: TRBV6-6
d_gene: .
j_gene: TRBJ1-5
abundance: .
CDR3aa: CASSWELWGNQPQHF
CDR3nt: TGTGCCAGCAGTTGGGAGTTGTGGGGCAATCAGCCCCAGCATTTT

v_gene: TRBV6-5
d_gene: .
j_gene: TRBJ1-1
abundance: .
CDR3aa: CASRATRWSNTEAFF
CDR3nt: TGTGCCAGCAGAGCTACCCGCTGGTCAAACACTGAAGCTTTCTTT

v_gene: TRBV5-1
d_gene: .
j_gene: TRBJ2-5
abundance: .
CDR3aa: CASSLAQVQETQYF
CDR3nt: TGCGCCAGCAGCTTGGCACAGGTTCAAGAGACCCAGTACTTC

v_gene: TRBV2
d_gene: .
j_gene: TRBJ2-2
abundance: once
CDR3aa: CASSLGELFF
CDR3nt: TGTGCCAGCAGCCTCGGGGAGCTGTTTTTT

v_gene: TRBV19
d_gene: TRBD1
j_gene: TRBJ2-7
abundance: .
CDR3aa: CASSPYMGQSYEQYF
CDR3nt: TGTGCCAGTAGTCCCTACATGGGACAGTCCTACGAGCAGTACTTC

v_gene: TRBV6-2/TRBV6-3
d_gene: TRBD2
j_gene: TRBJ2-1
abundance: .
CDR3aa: CASSYLTSGDGDNEQFF
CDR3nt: TGTGCCAGCAGTTACTTGACTAGCGGGGATGGGGACAATGAGCAGTTCTTC

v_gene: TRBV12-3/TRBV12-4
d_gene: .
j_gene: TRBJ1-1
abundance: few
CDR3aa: CASSPDLNTEAFF
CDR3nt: TGTGCCAGCAGTCCAGACTTGAACACTGAAGCTTTCTTT

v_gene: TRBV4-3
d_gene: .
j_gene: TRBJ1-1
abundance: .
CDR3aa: CASSPSRTTNTEAFF
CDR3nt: TGCGCCAGCAGCCCCTCTAGGACTACGAACACTGAAGCTTTCTTT

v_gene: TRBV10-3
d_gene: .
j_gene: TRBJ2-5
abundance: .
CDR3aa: CAIATFQGQETQYF
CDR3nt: TGTGCCATCGCAACCTTCCAGGGGCAAGAGACCCAGTACTTC

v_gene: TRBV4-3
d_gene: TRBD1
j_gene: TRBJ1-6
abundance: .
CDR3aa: CASSQGVQGVLSPLHF
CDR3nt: TGCGCCAGCAGCCAAGGTGTACAGGGGGTCCTCTCACCCCTCCACTTT

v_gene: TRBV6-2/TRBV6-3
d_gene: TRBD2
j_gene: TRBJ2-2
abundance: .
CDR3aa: CASNPLGGGFPGELFF
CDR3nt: TGTGCCAGCAACCCTCTCGGGGGGGGCTTTCCCGGGGAGCTGTTTTTT

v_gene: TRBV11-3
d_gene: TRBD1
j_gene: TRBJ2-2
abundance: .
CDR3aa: CASKLTGSGTGELFF
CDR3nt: TGTGCCAGCAAACTGACAGGGTCCGGCACCGGGGAGCTGTTTTTT

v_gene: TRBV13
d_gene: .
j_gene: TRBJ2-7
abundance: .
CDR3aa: CASSFYVNSYEQYF
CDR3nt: TGTGCCAGCAGCTTTTATGTAAACTCCTACGAGCAGTACTTC

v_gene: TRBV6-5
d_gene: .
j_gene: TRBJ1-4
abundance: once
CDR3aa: CASSSSATNEKLFF
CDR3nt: TGTGCCAGCAGCTCCTCCGCAACTAATGAAAAACTGTTTTTT

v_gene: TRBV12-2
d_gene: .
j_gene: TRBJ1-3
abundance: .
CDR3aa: CASRYHLLLTDYSGNTIYF
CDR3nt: TGTGCAAGTCGCTACCACCTGCTTTTGACGGACTACTCTGGAAACACCATATATTTT